Below are 5 T cell receptor beta chains sequenced from a single sample in a study of shared clonotypes between healthy human individuals (dated by TCRdb to between 2020 and 2021). Libraries were built with the immunoSEQ multiplex PCR assay. The immuneACCESS repertoire file appears here via TCRdb, limited to in-frame rearrangements. These files lack a portion of the clones; in checked studies, under half of the deficit traces to unresolved V genes, and the cause of the others is not known. Counted in this sample were 2.3 million or so clones; roughly 93% of them appeared once. Together, the top ten hold under 0.45% of the sample. Sequencing input: naive CD4+ T cells from PBMCs. The cell subset or site label corresponds to: CD45RA+ positively selected. Source of these receptors: a man younger than 35 in good health. Some clones in this sample may be carry-over from other donors' samples.

This clone appeared a single time. The chain combines TRBV18 with TRBJ2-5; no reliable D call. Per germline, CDR1 KGHSH and CDR2 LQKENI. V was cut by 3 bases and J by 1 base, with 6 bases left in between. This CDR3 is built from 13 residues. CDR3 sequence (DNA): TGTGCCAGCTCACCCCTTGTCCAAGAGACCCAGTACTTC. It codes for CASSPLVQETQYF.

The genes are TRBV15 and TRBJ2-2, with D maybe TRBD1 (6 bases). Germline V CDR1 and CDR2: LNHNV, YYDKDF (reference sequence). The CDR3 is 15 residues long. V was trimmed by 0 bases and J by 6 bases, leaving 11 bases between them. This CDR3 is CATSREGPGAGELFF. CDR3 sequence (DNA): TGTGCCACCAGCAGAGAGGGCCCAGGGGCCGGGGAGCTGTTTTTT.

This rearrangement joins TRBV15 to TRBJ1-5; D might be TRBD1 (6 bases). Germline lookup yields CDR1 LNHNV and CDR2 YYDKDF (reference sequence). V shed 0 bases and J shed 3 bases, with 9 bases lying between them. The CDR3 totals 15 residues. The CDR3 here is CATSRENRVNQPQHF. CDR3 nucleotide sequence: TGTGCCACCAGCAGAGAAAACAGGGTCAATCAGCCCCAGCATTTT.

V and J are TRBV5-1 and TRBJ2-7; D assignment may be TRBD1 or TRBD2 (6 bases each). Germline values: CDR1 SGHRS, CDR2 YFSETQ. This CDR3 spans 17 amino acids. Trimming pared 3 bases from V and 4 bases from J, leaving 23 bases between. CDR3 nucleotides: TGCGCCAGCAGCTCAGGACAGTCCGGGACTCTCCCATACGAGCAGTACTTC. Protein product: CASSSGQSGTLPYEQYF.

This clone showed up just once. The chain has TRBV28 and TRBJ2-1, with 10 bases lining up with TRBD1. Losses at the gene ends were 7 bases for V and 4 bases for J; bases not matched to a gene: 19. Per the germline V gene, CDR1 is MDHEN and CDR2 is SYDVKM. The CDR3 length is 19 residues. Here the CDR3 DNA reads TGTGCCAGCATCAGAGCGGGACAGGGGACCATTACCCGTTACAATGAGCAGTTCTTC. Translation gives CASIRAGQGTITRYNEQFF.